One and the same sample provided the 20 T cell receptor beta chains below, sequenced in a study of cytomegalovirus exposure and HLA in healthy donors. The PCR made use of 60 Vbeta and 13 Jbeta primers. The data were produced by immunoSEQ multiplex PCR, yet TCRdb's version contains in-frame clones alone and is incomplete. The table records some 210,000 clones, around 87% of them present only once. The material sequenced was PBMCs. The receptor source for this set is a man aged 25-45 years in good health and CMV-seronegative.

The sample holds one count of this clone. J is TRBJ2-2 and V is TRBV28; TRBD2 is a possible D gene (6 bases). The CDR3 contains 14 residues. Per the germline V gene, CDR1 is MDHEN and CDR2 is SYDVKM. The ends were cut back, 6 bases at V and 4 bases at J, with 12 bases in the middle. The CDR3 bases are TGTGCCAGCAGCCCTCGACTAGGCACCGGGGAGCTGTTTTTT. It encodes CASSPRLGTGELFF.

This rearrangement joins TRBV25-1 to TRBJ1-6; TRBD1 matches 7 bases. CDR3 size: 15 residues. V lost 6 bases to trimming and J lost 4 bases; unmatched junction nucleotides: 6. Germline V gene sequence: CDR1 MGHDK, CDR2 SYGVNS. The CDR3 region is CASRDTQGYNSPLHF. Written as DNA, the CDR3 is TGTGCCAGCAGGGATACACAGGGGTATAATTCACCCCTCCACTTT.

V and J are TRBV18 and TRBJ2-3; 9 nucleotides agree with TRBD1. V lost 5 bases and J lost 2; bases outside the gene matches: 5. The CDR3 is 15 residues long. The germline V gene encodes CDR1 KGHSH and CDR2 LQKENI. The CDR3 DNA reads as TGTGCCAGCTCAACACAGGGGGCCCTCACAGATACGCAGTATTTT. It translates to CASSTQGALTDTQYF.

This clone was seen more than once but under ten times. The chain couples TRBV5-1 to TRBJ2-1; D gene ambiguous. V was cut by 4 bases and J by 4 bases, with 18 bases left in between. The germline V gene has CDR1 SGHRS and CDR2 YFSETQ. The CDR3 is made up of 16 amino acids. The CDR3 DNA reads TGCGCCAGCAGCCCGGCGGCCGGCGACGGGTACAATGAGCAGTTCTTC. Translation: CASSPAAGDGYNEQFF.

The chain is built from TRBV29-1 and TRBJ2-7; D possibly corresponds to TRBD1 (5 bases). V lost 2 bases, J lost 2 bases, and 16 bases lay in between. Germline V gene lookup returns CDR1 SQVTM and CDR2 ANQGSEA. The CDR3 spans 15 residues. For the CDR3, the DNA is TGCAGCGTTGAAACTCCTTCGGCAGGGACCTACGAGCAGTACTTC. Translated, it gives CSVETPSAGTYEQYF.

The gene calls are TRBV5-6 and TRBJ2-5, with 11 positions matching TRBD2. The DNA matches TRBJ2-7 better at its end, which makes the J call doubtful. CDR1 and CDR2 from the germline V gene are SGHDT and YYEEEE. This CDR3 comprises 16 residues. This chain's CDR3 is CASSRRLAGSPYEQYF. CDR3 nucleotides: TGTGCCAGCAGCCGGAGACTAGCGGGATCCCCATACGAGCAGTACTTC.

This chain links TRBV6-4 with TRBJ2-7; 9 bases match TRBD2. The CDR3 extends over 15 amino acids. CDR1 is MRHNA and CDR2 is SNTAGT in the germline V gene. Trimming at V came to 0 bases and at J to 6 bases, leaving 6 bases not matched to a gene. The CDR3 region is CASSDSTSGSSEQYF. The CDR3 DNA follows: TGTGCCAGCAGTGACTCGACTAGCGGTTCGTCCGAGCAGTACTTC.

In its sample, this clone was seen once. V gene TRBV6-5 combines with J gene TRBJ1-1; TRBD1 might be the D (6 bases). The CDR3 is made up of 15 amino acids. Trimming removed 6 bases from V and 3 bases from J, with 17 bases in between. CDR1 is MNHEY, CDR2 SVGAGI, per germline. CDR3: CASRRDRSADTEAFF. The CDR3 DNA follows: TGTGCCAGCAGGCGAGACAGGTCGGCGGACACTGAAGCTTTCTTT.

This clone came up once. This chain uses TRBV7-2 with TRBJ2-5; perhaps TRBD1 as D (6 bases). CDR1 is SGHTA, CDR2 FQGNSA, per germline. V shed 5 bases and J shed 7 bases, with 14 bases lying between them. This CDR3 has 13 residues. CDR3 in amino acids: CASSTGTAGTQYF. The CDR3 DNA reads TGTGCCAGCAGCACAGGGACGGCTGGGACCCAGTACTTC.

The chain has TRBV7-9 and TRBJ2-7; D might be TRBD1 (5 bases). The CDR3 totals 12 residues. Trimming shortened V by 5 bases and J by 5 bases, and 10 bases separated the two germline ends. Per germline, CDR1 SEHNR and CDR2 FQNEAQ (reference sequence). In nucleotides, the CDR3 is TGTGCCAGCAGCCAGGGTCGGGACGAGCAGTACTTC. Residues: CASSQGRDEQYF.

V and J are TRBV4-1 and TRBJ1-2; D possibly corresponds to TRBD1 (6 bases). Trimming shortened V by 3 bases and J by 1 base, and 12 bases separated the two germline ends. The CDR3 spans 15 residues. Germline CDR1 is MGHRA and CDR2 is YSYEKL. This chain's CDR3 is CASSHGQTINYGYTF. As DNA, the CDR3 is TGCGCCAGCAGCCATGGACAGACCATTAACTATGGCTACACCTTC.

The V call is TRBV7-2, the J call TRBJ1-3; D is possibly TRBD1 (6 bases). The V gene lost 7 bases and the J gene lost 1 base, with 14 bases spanning the gap. Germline CDR1 reads SGHTA; CDR2 reads FQGNSA. The CDR3 has 15 amino acids. The CDR3 nucleotides read TGTGCCAGCAACAAGGCCCAGGGGTCTGGAAACACCATATATTTT. This encodes CASNKAQGSGNTIYF.

The genes are TRBV27 and TRBJ1-6; D possibly corresponds to TRBD1 (6 bases). This CDR3 region has 15 residues. V was clipped by 2 bases and J by 10 bases, with 15 bases between them. Germline CDR1 MNHEY, CDR2 SMNVEV (reference sequence). CDR3 in DNA: TGTGCCAGCAGTTTAGGGCAGGGGTCCTCCTCACCCCTCCACTTT. It specifies CASSLGQGSSSPLHF.

J is TRBJ1-5 and V is TRBV6-1; weak D call: TRBD1 (5 bases). Germline lookup yields CDR1 MNHNS and CDR2 SASEGT. V lost 5 bases and J 3 bases, leaving 14 bases between the germline ends. The CDR3 spans 15 residues. The CDR3 coding sequence is TGTGCCAGCAGTTTGGACAAGGGGTTCAATCAGCCCCAGCATTTT. Protein sequence: CASSLDKGFNQPQHF.

The chain uses TRBV13 and TRBJ2-7; perhaps TRBD2 as D (5 bases). Trimming stripped 5 bases from V and 2 bases from J, with 13 bases between. The CDR3 extends over 14 amino acids. Germline V gives CDR1 PRHDT, CDR2 FYEKMQ (reference sequence). Here the CDR3 reads CASSITRVTYEQYF. The CDR3 bases are TGTGCCAGCAGCATCACTAGGGTAACCTACGAGCAGTACTTC.

The J gene is TRBJ2-6, the V gene TRBV5-1; 9 bases match TRBD1. Losses at the gene ends were 3 bases for V and 2 bases for J; bases not matched to a gene: 9. This CDR3 contains 18 residues. The V gene's germline CDR1 is SGHRS and CDR2 YFSETQ. In DNA, the CDR3 is TGCGCCAGCAGCTCCAGCTATACAGGGGGCGCTGGGGCCAACGTCCTGACTTTC. This translates into CASSSSYTGGAGANVLTF.

J is TRBJ2-1 and V is TRBV2; 7 bases match TRBD1. Germline values: CDR1 SNHLY, CDR2 FYNNEI. The CDR3 runs to 14 residues. J gave up 6 bases and V 9 bases, and 11 bases lay outside the gene matches. The DNA for the CDR3 is TGTGCCAGTGTTAGCCGGGACAGTATCAATGAGCAGTTCTTC. It translates to CASVSRDSINEQFF. Drawing the rest from reference TRBV2 and TRBJ2-1, the complete variable domain is EPEVTQTPSHQVTQMGQEVILRCVPISNHLYFYWYRQILGQKVEFLVSFYNNEISEKSEIFDDQFSVERPDGSNFTLKIRSTKLEDSAMYFCASVSRDSINEQFFGPGTRLTVL.

This clone has only one observation. The rearrangement joins TRBV19 to TRBJ1-2; 7 bases match TRBD1. Trimming cost V 10 bases and J 6 bases; bases outside gene matches: 17. Germline CDR1 is LNHDA and CDR2 is SQIVND (reference sequence). The CDR3 extends over 15 amino acids. The CDR3 DNA is TGTGCCACTCGTAGGGGGCCGGGGTTCTTTGATGGCTACACCTTC. Protein sequence: CATRRGPGFFDGYTF. Using reference TRBV19 and TRBJ1-2 for the parts outside the CDR3, the full variable domain is DGGITQSPKYLFRKEGQNVTLSCEQNLNHDAMYWYRQDPGQGLRLIYYSQIVNDFQKGDIAEGYSVSREKKESFPLTVTSAQKNPTAFYLCATRRGPGFFDGYTFGSGTRLTVV.

The V call is TRBV7-9, the J call TRBJ2-1, with D uncertain. The CDR3 is 13 amino acids. Trimming left V 3 bases short and J 3 bases short, with 6 bases between. Germline V lookup: CDR1 SEHNR, CDR2 FQNEAQ (reference sequence). This chain's CDR3 is CASSLENYNEQFF. The CDR3 DNA follows: TGTGCCAGCAGCTTGGAGAACTACAATGAGCAGTTCTTC.

This chain uses TRBV15 with TRBJ2-2; 11 bases align to TRBD2. CDR3 size: 16 residues. The germline V gene encodes CDR1 LNHNV and CDR2 YYDKDF (reference sequence). The V gene end was trimmed by 2 bases and the J gene end by 6 bases; junction bases not matched to a gene: 5. The CDR3 coding sequence is TGTGCCACCAGCAGAATAGCGGGGGGGTACGCCGGGGAGCTGTTTTTT. It is translated as CATSRIAGGYAGELFF. The whole variable domain, filled in from reference TRBV15 and TRBJ2-2, reads DAMVIQNPRYQVTQFGKPVTLSCSQTLNHNVMYWYQQKSSQAPKLLFHYYDKDFNNEADTPDNFQSRRPNTSFCFLDIRSPGLGDTAMYLCATSRIAGGYAGELFFGEGSRLTVL.